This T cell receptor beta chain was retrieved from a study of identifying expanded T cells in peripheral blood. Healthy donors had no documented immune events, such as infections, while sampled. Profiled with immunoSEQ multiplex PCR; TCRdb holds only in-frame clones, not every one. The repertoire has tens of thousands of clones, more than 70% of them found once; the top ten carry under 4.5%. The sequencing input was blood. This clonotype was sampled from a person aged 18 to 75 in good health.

In DNA, the CDR3 is TGCGCCAGCAGCCCCGGGACGTACTACACAGATACGCAGTATTTT. This codes for CASSPGTYYTDTQYF. The chain employs TRBV23-1 and TRBJ2-3; D possibly uses TRBD1 or TRBD2 (5 bases each). TRBV23-1 is an open reading frame, and its role is uncertain. V lost 6 bases and J lost 2, with 15 bases in between. CDR3 length: 15 residues.